The 13 T cell receptor beta chains reported below all come from one sample, sequenced in a study of T cells in Graves' hyperthyroidism and ophthalmopathy. Amplification yielded TCR beta CDR3 regions, with RNA transcripts as the source. RT-PCR in the first round (using the HTBI primer set) targeted the TCR CDR3. TCRdb redid the calling of the multiplex PCR reads with MiXCR, one entry per CDR3 protein. The table includes hundreds of thousands of distinct CDR3 sequences, approximately 15% detected once. Sequenced: blood. Source of these receptors: a woman aged 25 to 39 with Graves' hyperthyroidism.

This clonotype has ten or more counts. This chain links TRBV28 with TRBJ2-7; D is unresolved. The V and J ends lost 6 bases and 2 bases respectively, with 8 bases between them. Germline V gene data show CDR1 as MDHEN and CDR2 as SYDVKM. CDR3 length: 12 amino acids. Here the CDR3 reads CASRSGAYEQYF. The DNA of the CDR3 is TGTGCCAGCAGGAGTGGTGCCTACGAGCAGTACTTC.

This rearrangement joins TRBV20-1 to TRBJ1-5, with TRBD1 as a possible D gene (6 bases). Trimming took 0 bases from V and 6 from J, leaving 15 bases between them. Germline-derived CDR1 and CDR2 are DFQATT and SNEGSKA (reference sequence). The CDR3 runs 15 residues. CDR3 in amino acids: CSARDGGRSSQPQHF. The CDR3 nucleotides are TGCAGTGCTAGAGACGGGGGGCGATCCTCTCAGCCCCAGCATTTT.

The gene calls are TRBV20-1 and TRBJ1-3, with D tentatively TRBD1 (6 bases). This CDR3 has 16 amino acids. The V and J ends lost 5 bases and 0 bases respectively, with 17 bases between them. Germline CDR1 DFQATT, CDR2 SNEGSKA (reference sequence). The CDR3 coding sequence is TGCAGTGCTGCCTTGGACAGCCGCGCCTCTGGAAACACCATATATTTT. This gives the protein CSAALDSRASGNTIYF.

This clonotype was counted many times. The chain couples TRBV20-1 to TRBJ2-1, with 10 bases aligning to TRBD2. The germline V gene has CDR1 DFQATT and CDR2 SNEGSKA (reference sequence). The CDR3 runs to 12 residues. V lost 6 bases, J lost 12 bases, and 8 bases stayed unmatched. The CDR3 region has the DNA TGCAGTGCCCCAGCGGGAGGGCCGTTGCAGTTCTTC. Its translation: CSAPAGGPLQFF.

This chain uses TRBV29-1 with TRBJ1-5, with a possible D match to TRBD1 (6 bases). The CDR3 contains 14 residues. The V end was cut by 5 bases, the J end by 9 bases, with 20 bases between. The germline gives CDR1 SQVTM, CDR2 ANQGSEA. CDR3 sequence: CSVSTNREGGPQHF. Here the CDR3 DNA reads TGCAGCGTTAGCACAAACAGGGAGGGGGGGCCCCAGCATTTT. The variable domain in full, completed from reference TRBV29-1 and TRBJ1-5, reads SAVISQKPSRDICQRGTSLTIQCQVDSQVTMMFWYRQQPGQSLTLIATANQGSEATYESGFVIDKFPISRPNLTFSTLTVSNMSPEDSSIYLCSVSTNREGGPQHFGDGTRLSIL.

This clonotype was found many times. The chain uses TRBV20-1 and TRBJ1-1; 8 positions agree with TRBD1. V lost 6 bases and J lost 1; bases outside the gene matches: 4. The CDR3 runs 13 residues. CDR1 is DFQATT, CDR2 SNEGSKA, per germline (reference sequence). The CDR3 is CSAKGQENTEAFF. The CDR3 coding sequence is TGCAGTGCAAAGGGACAGGAGAACACTGAAGCTTTCTTT.

The chain uses TRBV20-1 and TRBJ2-2; 8 nucleotides agree with TRBD2. The germline gives CDR1 DFQATT, CDR2 SNEGSKA (reference sequence). The CDR3 covers 15 residues. Trimming took 3 bases from V and 7 from J; bases not matched to a gene: 10. CDR3 nucleotides: TGCAGTGCTAGGTTGCGCGGGAGGAGGATCGGGGAGCTGTTTTTT. Translated, it gives CSARLRGRRIGELFF.

This clonotype was found a few times. The rearrangement links TRBV2 to TRBJ1-4; weak D call: TRBD1 (6 bases). The CDR3 runs to 14 residues. Per germline, CDR1 SNHLY and CDR2 FYNNEI. Trimming removed 6 bases at V and 0 bases at J, with 8 bases between. The CDR3 DNA reads TGTGCCAGCAGAGGACAGTCAACTAATGAAAAACTGTTTTTT. Translated: CASRGQSTNEKLFF.

This clonotype showed up many times. The chain carries TRBV6-1 and TRBJ2-3; D gene uncertain. Germline CDR1 is MNHNS and CDR2 is SASEGT. The CDR3 extends over 14 amino acids. Trimming removed 8 bases from V and 0 bases from J, with 12 bases in between. The CDR3: CASVTLASTDTQYF. The CDR3, as DNA: TGTGCCAGCGTGACTCTGGCTAGCACAGATACGCAGTATTTT.

This clonotype was recorded many times. The chain combines TRBV11-2 with TRBJ2-1, with D tentatively TRBD2 (6 bases). The CDR3 totals 13 residues. Trimming pared 6 bases from V and 7 bases from J, leaving 13 bases between. Germline CDR1 reads SGHAT; CDR2 reads FQNNGV. The CDR3 sequence is CASRRLGRNEQFF. In nucleotides, the CDR3 is TGTGCCAGCAGAAGACTAGGGAGGAATGAGCAGTTCTTC.

This clonotype was observed many times. The V gene is TRBV4-3, the J gene TRBJ2-6, with unresolved D. The CDR3 covers 16 residues. From germline, CDR1 is LGHNA and CDR2 YSLEER. V lost 0 bases, J lost 0 bases, and 6 bases lay in between. The CDR3 DNA sequence: TGCGCCAGCAGCCAAGAAGCTAACTCTGGGGCCAACGTCCTGACTTTC. It translates to CASSQEANSGANVLTF.

The table lists this clonotype with many counts. The chain uses TRBV27 and TRBJ2-2; TRBD1 might be the D (6 bases). The CDR3 totals 13 residues. Per germline, CDR1 MNHEY and CDR2 SMNVEV (reference sequence). The germline V and J ends were trimmed by 6 bases and 4 bases, with 9 bases remaining between them. The CDR3 sequence: CASSARGTGELFF. The CDR3 nucleotides read TGTGCCAGCAGCGCCAGGGGCACCGGGGAGCTGTTTTTT.

This clonotype was observed a few times. The CDR3 region has the DNA TGTGCCACCAGTGATTTGCGGGGGGAGCTGGATACGCAGTATTTT. As protein: CATSDLRGELDTQYF. The gene calls are TRBV24-1 and TRBJ2-3, with TRBD2 matching over 7 bases. This CDR3 comprises 15 residues. Germline CDR1 is KGHDR and CDR2 is SFDVKD. V lost 0 bases to trimming and J lost 6 bases; unmatched junction nucleotides: 5.